The 26 T cell receptor beta chains listed next were all sequenced from one sample in a study of cytomegalovirus exposure and HLA in healthy donors. The primer mix had 60 Vbeta and 13 Jbeta primers. Profiling relied on immunoSEQ multiplex PCR, and the TCRdb table lists in-frame clones only, not all of them. The sample has 150,000 to 200,000 clones, approximately 81% seen once; the top ten hold about 7%. The material sequenced was PBMCs. The receptor set was obtained from a woman in her twenties or thirties in good health and CMV-seropositive.

A note on this clone: Other DNA sequences in this specimen translate into the identical CDR3. The J gene is TRBJ1-1, the V gene TRBV5-1; D possibly corresponds to TRBD1 (6 bases). CDR1 and CDR2 (germline): SGHRS, YFSETQ. Between the trimmed V and J ends, which lost 0 bases and 4 bases, there was a span of 10 bases. The CDR3 is made up of 14 amino acids. CDR3 sequence (DNA): TGCGCCAGCAGCTTGGACAGGGCCAGCACTGAAGCTTTCTTT. This translates into CASSLDRASTEAFF.

The gene calls are TRBV5-4 and TRBJ1-2; D may be TRBD1 (5 bases). Per germline, CDR1 SGHNT and CDR2 YYREEE (reference sequence). Trimming took off 0 bases at V and 6 bases at J, with 15 bases between the two ends. This CDR3 has 15 amino acids. CDR3 residues: CASSLVVTARDGYTF. CDR3 bases: TGTGCCAGCAGCTTGGTGGTGACAGCCAGGGATGGCTACACCTTC.

This clone showed up just a few times. The V call is TRBV7-8, the J call TRBJ2-1; 8 bases are a match to TRBD1. The CDR3 runs 14 residues. From germline, CDR1 is SGHVS and CDR2 FQNEAQ. After removal of 3 bases from V and 4 bases from J, the junction contained 2 bases not matched to a gene. The CDR3 sequence: CASSFRTGYNEQFF. CDR3 nucleotide sequence: TGTGCCAGCAGCTTTCGGACAGGGTACAATGAGCAGTTCTTC.

The rearrangement uses TRBV5-1 and TRBJ1-4; 8 bases fit TRBD1. Germline CDR1 SGHRS, CDR2 YFSETQ. Trimming at V came to 4 bases and at J to 8 bases, leaving 10 bases not matched to a gene. CDR3 size: 15 residues. The CDR3: CASSATGGIDEKLFF. CDR3 DNA sequence: TGCGCCAGCAGCGCAACAGGGGGAATAGACGAAAAACTGTTTTTT.

CDR3 sequence (DNA): TGCGCCAGCAGGCTCCATACATGGGACAGGGGGTCAGGGGAGACCCAGTACTTC. Encoded protein: CASRLHTWDRGSGETQYF. The V call is TRBV5-1, the J call TRBJ2-5; 11 bases are a match to TRBD1. V lost 5 bases, J lost 5 bases, and 17 bases stayed unmatched. The CDR3 runs to 18 residues. Germline V lookup: CDR1 SGHRS, CDR2 YFSETQ.

The rearrangement links TRBV2 to TRBJ2-2, with 7 bases fitting TRBD1. V lost 6 bases and J lost 7; bases outside the gene matches: 2. CDR1 and CDR2 from the germline V gene are SNHLY and FYNNEI. The CDR3 spans 12 residues. The chain's CDR3 is CASRQGYGELFF. The CDR3 nucleotides read TGTGCCAGCAGACAGGGGTACGGGGAGCTGTTTTTT.

The rearrangement joins TRBV7-9 to TRBJ2-7; 7 bases are a match to TRBD1. Per the germline V gene, CDR1 is SEHNR and CDR2 is FQNEAQ (reference sequence). The CDR3 spans 14 residues. V trimming: 5 bases; J trimming: 3 bases; junction bases outside the gene matches: 7. This CDR3 is CASSTRQGYYEQYF. The DNA of the CDR3 is TGTGCCAGCAGCACCCGACAGGGCTACTACGAGCAGTACTTC. The full variable domain, rest sourced from reference TRBV7-9 and TRBJ2-7, is DTGVSQNPRHKITKRGQNVTFRCDPISEHNRLYWYRQTLGQGPEFLTYFQNEAQLEKSRLLSDRFSAERPKGSFSTLEIQRTEQGDSAMYLCASSTRQGYYEQYFGPGTRLTVT.

The chain links TRBV5-4 to TRBJ1-2; TRBD1 is a possible D gene (5 bases). CDR3 length: 15 residues. V was cut by 0 bases and J by 8 bases, with 17 bases left in between. The V gene's germline CDR1 is SGHNT and CDR2 YYREEE (reference sequence). The CDR3 coding sequence is TGTGCCAGCAGCTTGGTTCGGGGCGGGGCGAAGGGCTACACCTTC. The encoded protein is CASSLVRGGAKGYTF.

V usage is TRBV4-3 and J usage is TRBJ2-2; 7 bases fit TRBD1. The CDR3 extends over 16 amino acids. Germline loops: CDR1 LGHNA, CDR2 YSLEER. The V and J ends lost 5 bases and 0 bases, in that order; junction bases with no gene match: 6. For the CDR3, the DNA is TGCGCCAGCAGCGGAGCAACAGGGGCGAACACCGGGGAGCTGTTTTTT. Amino acids: CASSGATGANTGELFF.

The V gene is TRBV7-2, the J gene TRBJ1-5; TRBD1 aligns across 7 bases. V shed 5 bases, J shed 4 bases, and the junction held 5 bases outside the gene matches. The V gene's germline CDR1 is SGHTA and CDR2 FQGNSA. CDR3 size: 14 residues. The DNA of the CDR3 is TGTGCCAGCAGCCTCAGACAGGGTAATCAGCCCCAGCATTTT. Amino acids: CASSLRQGNQPQHF.

Concerning this clone itself: The sample has other DNA sequences that encode this CDR3 too. The chain couples TRBV15 to TRBJ1-1; D might be TRBD1 (5 bases). The CDR3 extends over 14 amino acids. The germline CDR1 and CDR2 sequences are LNHNV and YYDKDF (reference sequence). V lost 3 bases and J lost 0, with 8 bases in between. The CDR3 reads CATSRGGMNTEAFF. In DNA form, the CDR3 reads TGTGCCACCAGCAGGGGGGGTATGAACACTGAAGCTTTCTTT.

The J gene is TRBJ2-3, the V gene TRBV5-4; weak D call: TRBD2 (5 bases). Germline values: CDR1 SGHNT, CDR2 YYREEE (reference sequence). This CDR3 spans 16 amino acids. V was shortened by 4 bases and J by 0 bases, with 15 bases between the two germline ends. The CDR3 DNA follows: TGTGCCAGCAGCCCCGGCGGGCGCCTAAGCACAGATACGCAGTATTTT. Its protein product is CASSPGGRLSTDTQYF.

The V gene is TRBV4-2, the J gene TRBJ1-2, with TRBD1 as a possible D gene (5 bases). V was clipped by 0 bases and J by 0 bases, with 11 bases between them. This CDR3 is built from 16 residues. Germline V CDR1 and CDR2: LGHNA, YNFKEQ. The CDR3, as DNA: TGTGCCAGCAGCCAAGATCGGTGGGGCCCTAACTATGGCTACACCTTC. Translation: CASSQDRWGPNYGYTF.

This chain joins TRBV19 and TRBJ1-5; D uncertain. V lost 5 bases and J 5 bases, leaving 16 bases between the germline ends. Germline V lookup: CDR1 LNHDA, CDR2 SQIVND (reference sequence). This CDR3 region has 15 residues. The CDR3 here is CASSVPGFGDQPQHF. The CDR3 region has the DNA TGTGCCAGTAGTGTCCCCGGGTTCGGGGATCAGCCCCAGCATTTT.

J is TRBJ2-1 and V is TRBV29-1; 8 positions agree with TRBD1. In germline, CDR1 is SQVTM, CDR2 ANQGSEA. The CDR3 runs to 13 residues. After removal of 4 bases from V and 6 bases from J, the junction contained 5 bases not matched to a gene. CDR3 sequence (DNA): TGCAGCGTTGGGACAGGGTTGACCAATGAGCAGTTCTTC. Its protein product is CSVGTGLTNEQFF.

The rearrangement links TRBV4-3 to TRBJ1-2; 8 nucleotides line up with TRBD1. The CDR3 is 16 residues long. Germline CDR1 and CDR2: LGHNA and YSLEER. Losses at the gene ends were 1 base for V and 4 bases for J; bases not matched to a gene: 8. The CDR3 loop reads CASSQGVRQGIYGYTF. For the CDR3, the DNA is TGCGCCAGCAGCCAAGGTGTAAGACAGGGGATCTATGGCTACACCTTC.

This clone occurred a few times. The chain is built from TRBV6-4 and TRBJ2-1, with 7 nucleotides matching TRBD2. The CDR3 loop spans 15 amino acids. The V gene's germline CDR1 is MRHNA and CDR2 SNTAGT. After removal of 4 bases from V and 0 bases from J, the junction contained 3 bases not matched to a gene. DNA for the CDR3: TGTGCCAGCAGTGGAGCGGGGAGCTCCTACAATGAGCAGTTCTTC. This encodes CASSGAGSSYNEQFF.

This chain connects TRBV5-1 to TRBJ2-1; 7 bases map to TRBD1. The CDR3 has 16 residues. J was trimmed by 0 bases and V by 4 bases; bases with no gene match: 7. The germline V gene has CDR1 SGHRS and CDR2 YFSETQ. CDR3: CASSTGQLSSYNEQFF. The DNA of the CDR3 is TGCGCCAGCAGCACGGGACAGTTGAGCTCCTACAATGAGCAGTTCTTC. The whole variable domain, filled in from reference TRBV5-1 and TRBJ2-1, reads KAGVTQTPRYLIKTRGQQVTLSCSPISGHRSVSWYQQTPGQGLQFLFEYFSETQRNKGNFPGRFSGRQFSNSRSEMNVSTLELGDSALYLCASSTGQLSSYNEQFFGPGTRLTVL.

The chain combines TRBV28 with TRBJ2-1, with 9 bases fitting TRBD2. The CDR3 has 14 residues. Germline CDR1 is MDHEN and CDR2 is SYDVKM. V lost 3 bases and J lost 7; bases outside the gene matches: 4. The CDR3 spells CASSLRGGANEQFF. For the CDR3, the DNA is TGTGCCAGCAGTTTGCGCGGGGGGGCAAATGAGCAGTTCTTC.

The chain recombines TRBV29-1 with TRBJ2-7; TRBD2 agrees at 11 bases. After removal of 5 bases from V and 2 bases from J, the junction contained 5 bases not matched to a gene. Germline CDR1 reads SQVTM; CDR2 reads ANQGSEA. This CDR3 is built from 14 residues. The CDR3 DNA reads as TGCAGCGTTTCTAGCGGGGGGCCCCCCTACGAGCAGTACTTC. This gives the protein CSVSSGGPPYEQYF.

The gene calls are TRBV7-9 and TRBJ2-1, with TRBD2 matching 7 bases. The CDR3 is made up of 15 amino acids. V was pared by 5 bases and J by 7 bases, with 11 bases of the junction left unmatched. Germline V gene lookup returns CDR1 SEHNR and CDR2 FQNEAQ (reference sequence). Here the CDR3 reads CASSGRGNVGNEQFF. Here the CDR3 DNA reads TGTGCCAGCAGCGGGCGGGGGAACGTAGGGAATGAGCAGTTCTTC.

This clone has just a few counts. The V call is TRBV6-1, the J call TRBJ2-7; tentatively, D is TRBD2 (6 bases). This CDR3 has 14 amino acids. V was shortened by 7 bases and J by 3 bases, with 16 bases between the two germline ends. Germline CDR1 reads MNHNS; CDR2 reads SASEGT. The DNA of the CDR3 is TGTGCCAGCACGGGAGCAGTTGGAGGCTACGAGCAGTACTTC. It translates to CASTGAVGGYEQYF.

This clone appeared a single time. The rearrangement uses TRBV11-2 and TRBJ1-4, with TRBD1 identical over 8 bases. Germline trimming cut 3 bases from V and 6 bases from J; bases unmatched to any gene: 9. The V gene's germline CDR1 is SGHAT and CDR2 FQNNGV. The CDR3 is 16 amino acids. CDR3 protein: CASSFYGQGSHEKLFF. CDR3 nucleotides: TGTGCCAGCAGCTTCTACGGACAGGGCTCTCATGAAAAACTGTTTTTT.

The V call is TRBV5-6, the J call TRBJ2-7; D possibly corresponds to TRBD1 (6 bases). CDR3 size: 13 residues. V lost 3 bases and J 3 bases, leaving 10 bases between the germline ends. Germline-derived CDR1 and CDR2 are SGHDT and YYEEEE. In DNA, the CDR3 is TGTGCCAGCAGCTCAGGGACAATCTACGAGCAGTACTTC. Its translation is CASSSGTIYEQYF.

The chain links TRBV27 to TRBJ2-7; 11 bases agree with TRBD1. Per germline, CDR1 MNHEY and CDR2 SMNVEV (reference sequence). The CDR3 is made up of 16 amino acids. V shed 3 bases and J 2 bases; nucleotides not matched to a gene: 6. The CDR3 region has the DNA TGTGCCAGCAGTTTCCTGGGACAGGGGGGAGCCTACGAGCAGTACTTC. It translates to CASSFLGQGGAYEQYF.

This clone was seen just once. CDR3 sequence: CSAGDYYEQYF. DNA for the CDR3: TGCAGTGCGGGGGACTACTACGAGCAGTACTTC. The rearrangement uses TRBV20-1 and TRBJ2-7; 7 positions match TRBD2. With 6 bases clipped from V and 3 bases from J, the junction kept 2 bases outside the gene matches. The CDR3 length is 11 residues. Germline assignment: CDR1 DFQATT and CDR2 SNEGSKA (reference sequence).